The 8 T cell receptor beta chains listed next were all sequenced from one sample in a study of beta chain features in type 1 diabetes. Study results and caveats: The study found moderately but significantly shorter TCRB CDR3s in all four CD4+ subsets of Type 1 diabetes patients.

Sequenced material consisted of expressed TCRB transcripts (all of the isolated RNA was reverse transcribed). The data were produced by immunoSEQ multiplex PCR, yet TCRdb's version contains in-frame clones alone and is incomplete. The sample shows about 160,000 clones, over 55% of them seen only once. No antigen is known for these receptors. Input material: naive CD4+ T cells from blood. Receptor source: a man aged 25 to 40 with type 1 diabetes.

In this sample, this clone turned up a few times. This chain uses TRBV18 with TRBJ2-1; tentative D call: TRBD1 (6 bases). V lost 3 bases, J lost 6 bases, and 12 bases lay in between. This CDR3 has 14 amino acids. The germline CDR1 and CDR2 sequences are KGHSH and LQKENI. CDR3 residues: CASSPGDTGNEQFF. DNA for the CDR3: TGTGCCAGCTCACCCGGGGACACGGGCAATGAGCAGTTCTTC. The full variable domain, in which reference TRBV18 and TRBJ2-1 provide the parts outside the CDR3, is NAGVMQNPRHLVRRRGQEARLRCSPMKGHSHVYWYRQLPEEGLKFMVYLQKENIIDESGMPKERFSAEFPKEGPSILRIQQVVRGDSAAYFCASSPGDTGNEQFFGPGTRLTVL.

This clone occurred a few times. The V gene is TRBV29-1, the J gene TRBJ1-4; D unclear. Trimming took 3 bases from V and 3 from J, leaving 5 bases between them. The CDR3 has 12 residues. Germline V gene lookup returns CDR1 SQVTM and CDR2 ANQGSEA. The CDR3 sequence is CSVDGANEKLFF. In DNA form, the CDR3 reads TGCAGCGTTGACGGCGCTAATGAAAAACTGTTTTTT.

The V call is TRBV9, the J call TRBJ2-1; 7 bases line up with TRBD1. The CDR3 is 14 amino acids. Trimming at V came to 6 bases and at J to 6 bases, leaving 9 bases not matched to a gene. Germline values: CDR1 SGDLS, CDR2 YYNGEE. The CDR3 here is CASNLQTGSNEQFF. The CDR3 region has the DNA TGTGCCAGCAACCTTCAGACAGGGAGCAATGAGCAGTTCTTC.

J is TRBJ2-3 and V is TRBV4-1, with a tentative D call TRBD2 (6 bases). The CDR3 loop spans 16 amino acids. Trimming cost V 5 bases and J 2 bases, with 17 bases left between them. Per germline, CDR1 MGHRA and CDR2 YSYEKL. The CDR3 loop reads CASSFWDFPVTDTQYF. For the CDR3, the DNA is TGCGCCAGCAGCTTCTGGGACTTCCCCGTCACAGATACGCAGTATTTT.

Comment on this clone: The same CDR3 arises from other DNA sequences in this sample as well. V is TRBV30 and J is TRBJ1-1, with a tentative D call TRBD1 (5 bases). Germline CDR1 GTSNPN, CDR2 SVGIG (reference sequence). The CDR3 runs to 13 residues. The germline V and J ends were trimmed by 1 base and 0 bases, with 6 bases remaining between them. CDR3 loop: CAWSGGMNTEAFF. The CDR3 DNA follows: TGTGCCTGGAGTGGGGGGATGAACACTGAAGCTTTCTTT. The entire variable domain, with the rest obtained from reference TRBV30 and TRBJ1-1, is as follows: SQTIHQWPATLVQPVGSPLSLECTVEGTSNPNLYWYRQAAGRGLQLLFYSVGIGQISSEVPQNLSASRPQDRQFILSSKKLLLSDSGFYLCAWSGGMNTEAFFGQGTRLTVV.

The chain combines TRBV7-2 with TRBJ2-3; D unclear. V lost 2 bases and J 2 bases, leaving 14 bases between the germline ends. CDR1 SGHTA and CDR2 FQGNSA come from the germline V gene. CDR3 length: 16 amino acids. The CDR3 coding sequence is TGTGCCAGCAGCTTAAGATGGCGGAGCACCACAGATACGCAGTATTTT. It is translated as CASSLRWRSTTDTQYF.

The chain combines TRBV29-1 with TRBJ1-5, with TRBD1 matching 9 bases. The CDR3 has 14 residues. Germline assignment: CDR1 SQVTM and CDR2 ANQGSEA. Unmatched junction bases numbered 5, after V lost 4 bases and J lost 4 bases. The CDR3 region has the DNA TGCAGCGTTGCCCCCGGGACAGGGAATCAGCCCCAGCATTTT. It codes for CSVAPGTGNQPQHF.

This chain uses TRBV10-3 with TRBJ2-3, with D possibly matching TRBD1 (5 bases). Trimming took off 6 bases at V and 0 bases at J, with 13 bases between the two ends. Germline CDR1 and CDR2: ENHRY and SYGVKD. The CDR3 is made up of 15 amino acids. The CDR3 loop reads CAISPTDLSTDTQYF. The CDR3 nucleotides are TGTGCCATCAGCCCGACAGACCTTAGCACAGATACGCAGTATTTT.